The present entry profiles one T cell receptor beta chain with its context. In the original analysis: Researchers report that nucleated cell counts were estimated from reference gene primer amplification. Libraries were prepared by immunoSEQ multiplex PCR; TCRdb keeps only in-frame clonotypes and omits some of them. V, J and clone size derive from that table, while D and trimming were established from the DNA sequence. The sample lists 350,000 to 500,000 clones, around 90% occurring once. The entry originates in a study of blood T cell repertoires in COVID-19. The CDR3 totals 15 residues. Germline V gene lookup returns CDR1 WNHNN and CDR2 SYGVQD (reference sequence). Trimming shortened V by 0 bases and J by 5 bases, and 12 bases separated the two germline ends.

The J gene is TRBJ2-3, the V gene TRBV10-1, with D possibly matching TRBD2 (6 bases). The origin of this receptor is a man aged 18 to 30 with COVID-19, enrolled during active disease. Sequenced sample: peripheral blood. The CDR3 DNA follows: TGCGCCAGCAGTGAGTCGTCACTAGCTATAGATACGCAGTATTTT. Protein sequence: CASSESSLAIDTQYF.